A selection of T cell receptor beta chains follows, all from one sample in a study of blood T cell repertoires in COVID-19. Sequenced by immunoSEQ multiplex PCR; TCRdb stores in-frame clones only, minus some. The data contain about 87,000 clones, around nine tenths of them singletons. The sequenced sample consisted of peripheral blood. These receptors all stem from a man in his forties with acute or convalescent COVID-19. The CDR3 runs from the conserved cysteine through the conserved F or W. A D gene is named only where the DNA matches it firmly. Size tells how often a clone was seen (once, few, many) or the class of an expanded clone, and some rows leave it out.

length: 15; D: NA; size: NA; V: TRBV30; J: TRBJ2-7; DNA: TGTGCCTCTAAAGGTCCGGGTCCTTTTTTCTCCGAGCAGTACTTC; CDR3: CASKGPGPFFSEQYF
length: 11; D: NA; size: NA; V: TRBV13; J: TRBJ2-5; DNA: TGTGCCAGCAAACAGGGAGAGACCCAGTACTTC; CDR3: CASKQGETQYF
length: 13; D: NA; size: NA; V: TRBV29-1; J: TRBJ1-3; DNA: TGCAGCGTTGGAACCAGCTCTGGAAACACCATATATTTT; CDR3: CSVGTSSGNTIYF
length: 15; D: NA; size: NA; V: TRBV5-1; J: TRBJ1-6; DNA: TGCGCCAGCAGCGCCTCCGGGACAATGAATTCACCCCTCCACTTT; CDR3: CASSASGTMNSPLHF
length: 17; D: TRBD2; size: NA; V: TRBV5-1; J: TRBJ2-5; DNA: TGCGCCAGCAGCTCTACTAGCGGGGGGGCCTTTCAAGAGACCCAGTACTTC; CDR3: CASSSTSGGAFQETQYF
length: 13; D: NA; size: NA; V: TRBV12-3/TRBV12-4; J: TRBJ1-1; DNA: TGTGCCAGCAGTGGGGGACAGAACACTGAAGCTTTCTTT; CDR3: CASSGGQNTEAFF
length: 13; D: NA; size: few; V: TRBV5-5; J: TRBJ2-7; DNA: TGTGCCAGCACCCTAAGCGGCTCCTACGAGCAGTACTTC; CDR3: CASTLSGSYEQYF
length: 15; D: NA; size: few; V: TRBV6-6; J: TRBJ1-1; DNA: TGTGCCAGCAAAATGGGGGCCAGGGAAGACACTGAAGCTTTCTTT; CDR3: CASKMGAREDTEAFF
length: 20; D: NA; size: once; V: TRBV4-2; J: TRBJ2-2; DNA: TGTGCCAGCAGCCAAGATACAGGACAGTCTTTTTTTTCGAACACCGGGGAGCTGTTTTTT; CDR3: CASSQDTGQSFFSNTGELFF
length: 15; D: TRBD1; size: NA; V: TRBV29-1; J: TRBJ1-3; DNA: TGCAGCGTTACTACAGGGGCCCTCTCTGGAAACACCATATATTTT; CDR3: CSVTTGALSGNTIYF
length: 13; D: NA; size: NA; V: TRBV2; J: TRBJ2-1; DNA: TGTGCCAGCAGCAAAACAGGGTACAATGAGCAGTTCTTC; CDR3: CASSKTGYNEQFF
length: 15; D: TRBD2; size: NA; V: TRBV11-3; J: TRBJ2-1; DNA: TGTGCCAGCAGCTTGGCTAGCGGGGGGTACAATGAGCAGTTCTTC; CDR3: CASSLASGGYNEQFF
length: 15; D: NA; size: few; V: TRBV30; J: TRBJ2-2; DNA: TGTGCCTGGAATGACCTTTCTACCAGGAACGGGGAGCTGTTTTTT; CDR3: CAWNDLSTRNGELFF
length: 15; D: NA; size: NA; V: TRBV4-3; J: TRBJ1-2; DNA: TGCGCCAGCAGCCAAGATCGGGGTTCAGTTAATGGCTACACCTTC; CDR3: CASSQDRGSVNGYTF
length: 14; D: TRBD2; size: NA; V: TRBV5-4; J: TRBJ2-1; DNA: TGTGCCAGCAGCTCCGGGACTAGCATCAATGAGCAGTTCTTC; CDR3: CASSSGTSINEQFF
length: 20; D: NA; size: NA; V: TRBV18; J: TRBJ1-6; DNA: TGTGCCAGCTCACCAAGAGGGCCAGGGGCACAGAGCTCCTATAATTCACCCCTCCACTTT; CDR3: CASSPRGPGAQSSYNSPLHF
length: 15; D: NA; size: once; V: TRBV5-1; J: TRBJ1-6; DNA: TGCGCCAGCAGCGCATCCGGGACAAGCAATTCACCCCTCCACTTT; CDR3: CASSASGTSNSPLHF
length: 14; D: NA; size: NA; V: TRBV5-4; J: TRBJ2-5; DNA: TGTGCCAGCAGCTTGGTATGGCAGCGGGAGACCCAGTACTTC; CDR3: CASSLVWQRETQYF
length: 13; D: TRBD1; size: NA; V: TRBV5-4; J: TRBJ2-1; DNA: TGTGCCAGCAGCCCTGGACAGGACAATGAGCAGTTCTTC; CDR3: CASSPGQDNEQFF
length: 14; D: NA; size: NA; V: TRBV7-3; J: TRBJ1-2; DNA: TGTGCCAGCAGCTTAATTTTCTATCTGAGGGGCTACACCTTC; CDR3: CASSLIFYLRGYTF
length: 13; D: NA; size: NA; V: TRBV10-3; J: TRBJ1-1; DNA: TGTGCCTCATCAGGACAGTTGAACACTGAAGCTTTCTTT; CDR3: CASSGQLNTEAFF
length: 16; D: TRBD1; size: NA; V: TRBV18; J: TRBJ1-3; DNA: TGTGCCAGCTCACCAAAAGGGACAGGGACTGGAAACACCATATATTTT; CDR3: CASSPKGTGTGNTIYF